This TCR beta chain was identified during a study of yellow fever vaccine responses in identical twins. Notes on the study in general: The T cell response to vaccination in identical twins was reportedly partly convergent and partly personalized.

The V end was cut by 2 bases, the J end by 2 bases, with 12 bases between. CDR3 size: 16 residues. Germline assignment: CDR1 SNHLY and CDR2 FYNNEI. TCRdb processed the RT-PCR reads anew with MiXCR; each CDR3 protein has one entry. This sample has 14,000 or so distinct CDR3 sequences, with approximately 84% found just once. Notes on this clonotype: What it binds is not known.

V usage is TRBV2 and J usage is TRBJ2-2; D is uncertain. The sequence was collected from a woman aged 18-29 years who received the yellow fever vaccine. The sample consisted of T cells from blood (PBMCs), unsorted or a sorted subset (not recorded which), taken before or after yellow fever vaccination (not recorded which). The CDR3 protein is CASSEFGLVNTGELFF. The CDR3 nucleotides are TGTGCCAGCAGTGAATTCGGGCTGGTAAACACCGGGGAGCTGTTTTTT.